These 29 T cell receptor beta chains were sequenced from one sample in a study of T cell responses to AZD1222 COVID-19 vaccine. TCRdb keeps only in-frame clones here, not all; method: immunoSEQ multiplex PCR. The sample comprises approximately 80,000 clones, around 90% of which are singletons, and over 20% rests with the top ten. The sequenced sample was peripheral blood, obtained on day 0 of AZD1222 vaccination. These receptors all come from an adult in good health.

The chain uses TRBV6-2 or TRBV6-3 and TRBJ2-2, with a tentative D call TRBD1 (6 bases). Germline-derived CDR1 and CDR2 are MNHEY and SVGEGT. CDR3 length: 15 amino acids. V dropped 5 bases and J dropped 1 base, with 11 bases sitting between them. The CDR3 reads CASSRGQKNTGELFF. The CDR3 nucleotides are TGTGCCAGCAGTAGAGGACAGAAGAACACCGGGGAGCTGTTTTTT.

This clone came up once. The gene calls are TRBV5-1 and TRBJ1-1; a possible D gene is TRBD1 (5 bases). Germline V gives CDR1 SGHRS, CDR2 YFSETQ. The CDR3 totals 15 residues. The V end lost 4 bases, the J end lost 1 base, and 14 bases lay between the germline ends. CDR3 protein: CASSPWGGANTEAFF. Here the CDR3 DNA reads TGCGCCAGCAGCCCATGGGGAGGGGCGAACACTGAAGCTTTCTTT.

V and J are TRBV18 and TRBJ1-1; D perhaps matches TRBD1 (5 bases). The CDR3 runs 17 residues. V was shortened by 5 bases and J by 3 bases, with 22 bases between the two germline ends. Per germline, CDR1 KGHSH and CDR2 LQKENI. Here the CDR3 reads CASSTRGDDPPDTEAFF. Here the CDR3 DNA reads TGTGCCAGCTCAACACGGGGGGATGACCCGCCCGACACTGAAGCTTTCTTT.

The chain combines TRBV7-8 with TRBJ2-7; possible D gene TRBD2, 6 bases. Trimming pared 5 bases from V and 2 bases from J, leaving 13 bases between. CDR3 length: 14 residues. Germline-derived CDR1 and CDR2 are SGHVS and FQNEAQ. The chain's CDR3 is CASSPRRGPYEQYF. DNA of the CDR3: TGTGCCAGCAGCCCAAGGCGGGGACCCTACGAGCAGTACTTC.

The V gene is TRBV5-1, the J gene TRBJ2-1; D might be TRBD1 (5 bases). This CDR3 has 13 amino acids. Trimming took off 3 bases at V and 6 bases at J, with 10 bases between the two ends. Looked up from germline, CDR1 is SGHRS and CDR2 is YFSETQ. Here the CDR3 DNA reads TGCGCCAGCAGCTCAGTACAGGCCAATGAGCAGTTCTTC. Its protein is CASSSVQANEQFF.

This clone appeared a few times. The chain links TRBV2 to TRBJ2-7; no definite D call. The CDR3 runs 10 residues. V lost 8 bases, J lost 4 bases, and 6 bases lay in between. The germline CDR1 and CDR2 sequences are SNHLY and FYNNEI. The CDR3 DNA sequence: TGTGCCAGCGCCTCGTACGAGCAGTACTTC. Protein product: CASASYEQYF.

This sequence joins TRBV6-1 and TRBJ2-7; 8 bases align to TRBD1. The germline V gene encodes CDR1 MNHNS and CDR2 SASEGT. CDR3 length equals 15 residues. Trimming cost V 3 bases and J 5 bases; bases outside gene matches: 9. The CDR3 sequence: CASSEDPDRVDEQYF. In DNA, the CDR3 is TGTGCCAGCAGTGAGGACCCGGACAGGGTAGACGAGCAGTACTTC.

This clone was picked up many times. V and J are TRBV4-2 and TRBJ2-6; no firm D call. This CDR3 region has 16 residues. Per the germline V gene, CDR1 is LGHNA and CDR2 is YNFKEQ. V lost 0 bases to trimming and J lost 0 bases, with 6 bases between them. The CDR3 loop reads CASSQDTGSGANVLTF. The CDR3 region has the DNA TGTGCCAGCAGCCAAGATACGGGCTCTGGGGCCAACGTCCTGACTTTC.

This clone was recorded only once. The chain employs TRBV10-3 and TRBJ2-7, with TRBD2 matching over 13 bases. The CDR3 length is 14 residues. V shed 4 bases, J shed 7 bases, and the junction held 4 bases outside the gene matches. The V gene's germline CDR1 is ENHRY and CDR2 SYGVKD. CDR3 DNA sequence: TGTGCCATCAGTGGACTAGCGGGGGGTAGGGAGCAGTACTTC. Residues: CAISGLAGGREQYF.

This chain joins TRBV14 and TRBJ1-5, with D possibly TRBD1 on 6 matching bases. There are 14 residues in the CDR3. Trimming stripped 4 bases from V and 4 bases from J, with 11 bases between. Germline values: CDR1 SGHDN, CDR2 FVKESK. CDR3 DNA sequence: TGTGCCAGCAGCCCACAGGGTTGGAATCAGCCCCAGCATTTT. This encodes CASSPQGWNQPQHF.

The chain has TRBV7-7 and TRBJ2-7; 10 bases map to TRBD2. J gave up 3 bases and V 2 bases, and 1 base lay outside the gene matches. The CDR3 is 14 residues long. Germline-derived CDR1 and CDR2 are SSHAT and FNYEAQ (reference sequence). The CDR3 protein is CASSLQREGYEQYF. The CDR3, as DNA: TGTGCCAGCAGCTTACAGCGGGAGGGCTACGAGCAGTACTTC.

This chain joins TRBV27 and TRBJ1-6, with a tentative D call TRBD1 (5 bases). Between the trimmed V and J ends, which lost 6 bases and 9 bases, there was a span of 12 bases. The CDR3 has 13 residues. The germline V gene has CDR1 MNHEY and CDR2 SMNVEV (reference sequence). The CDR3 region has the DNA TGTGCCAGCAGAAGGGACGGCCGTTCACCCCTCCACTTT. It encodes CASRRDGRSPLHF.

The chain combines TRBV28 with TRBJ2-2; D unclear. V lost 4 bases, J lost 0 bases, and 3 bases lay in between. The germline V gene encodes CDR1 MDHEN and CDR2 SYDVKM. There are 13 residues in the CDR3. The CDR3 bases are TGTGCCAGCAGTTCCCCGAACACCGGGGAGCTGTTTTTT. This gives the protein CASSSPNTGELFF.

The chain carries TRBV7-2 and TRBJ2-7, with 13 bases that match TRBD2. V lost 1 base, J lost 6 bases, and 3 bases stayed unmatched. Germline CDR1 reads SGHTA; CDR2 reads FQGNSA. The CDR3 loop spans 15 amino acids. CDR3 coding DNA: TGTGCCAGCAGCTTAGAACTAGCGGGAGGGGGCGAGCAGTACTTC. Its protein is CASSLELAGGGEQYF. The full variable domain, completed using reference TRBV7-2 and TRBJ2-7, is GAGVSQSPSNKVTEKGKDVELRCDPISGHTALYWYRQSLGQGLEFLIYFQGNSAPDKSGLPSDRFSAERTGGSVSTLTIQRTQQEDSAVYLCASSLELAGGGEQYFGPGTRLTVT.

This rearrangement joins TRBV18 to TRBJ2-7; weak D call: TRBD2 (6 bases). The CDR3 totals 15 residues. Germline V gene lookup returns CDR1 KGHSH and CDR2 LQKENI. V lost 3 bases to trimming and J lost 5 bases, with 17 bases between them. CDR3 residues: CASSPPDGSIDEQYF. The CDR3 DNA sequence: TGTGCCAGCTCACCGCCTGACGGGAGCATCGACGAGCAGTACTTC.

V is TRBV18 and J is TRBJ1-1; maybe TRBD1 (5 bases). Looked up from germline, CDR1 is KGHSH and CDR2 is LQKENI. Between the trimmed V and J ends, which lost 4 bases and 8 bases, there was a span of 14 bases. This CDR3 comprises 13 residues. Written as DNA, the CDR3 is TGTGCCAGCTCACAAACAGAAGGGGTCGAAGCTTTCTTT. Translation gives CASSQTEGVEAFF.

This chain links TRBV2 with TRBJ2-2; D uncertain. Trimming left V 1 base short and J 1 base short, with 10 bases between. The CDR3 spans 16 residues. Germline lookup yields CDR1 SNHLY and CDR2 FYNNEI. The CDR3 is CASSEVPAGNTGELFF. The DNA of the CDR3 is TGTGCCAGCAGTGAAGTTCCCGCCGGGAACACCGGGGAGCTGTTTTTT. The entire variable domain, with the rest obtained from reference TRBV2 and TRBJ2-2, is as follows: EPEVTQTPSHQVTQMGQEVILRCVPISNHLYFYWYRQILGQKVEFLVSFYNNEISEKSEIFDDQFSVERPDGSNFTLKIRSTKLEDSAMYFCASSEVPAGNTGELFFGEGSRLTVL.

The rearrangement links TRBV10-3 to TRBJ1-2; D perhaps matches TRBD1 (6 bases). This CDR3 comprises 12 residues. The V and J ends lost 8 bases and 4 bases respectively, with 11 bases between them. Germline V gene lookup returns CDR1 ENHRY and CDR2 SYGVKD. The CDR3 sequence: CAIGDIGYGYTF. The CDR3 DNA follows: TGTGCCATCGGGGACATTGGCTATGGCTACACCTTC.

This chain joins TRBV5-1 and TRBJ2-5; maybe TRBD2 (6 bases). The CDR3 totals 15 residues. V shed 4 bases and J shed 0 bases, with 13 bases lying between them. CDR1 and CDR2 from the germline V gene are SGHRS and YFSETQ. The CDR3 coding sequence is TGCGCCAGCAGCGGGATGGCGGGACACCAAGAGACCCAGTACTTC. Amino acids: CASSGMAGHQETQYF.

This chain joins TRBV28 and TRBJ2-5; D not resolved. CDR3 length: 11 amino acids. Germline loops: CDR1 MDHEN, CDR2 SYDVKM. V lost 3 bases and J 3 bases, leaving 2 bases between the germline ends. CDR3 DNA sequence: TGTGCCAGCAGTTTGGAAGAGACCCAGTACTTC. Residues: CASSLEETQYF.

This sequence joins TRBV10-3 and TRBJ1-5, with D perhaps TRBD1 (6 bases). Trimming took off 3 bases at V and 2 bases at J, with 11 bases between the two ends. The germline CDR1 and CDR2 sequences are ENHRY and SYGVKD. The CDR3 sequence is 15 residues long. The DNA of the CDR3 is TGTGCCATCAGTGAAGGGGGGGCCGGCAATCAGCCCCAGCATTTT. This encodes CAISEGGAGNQPQHF.

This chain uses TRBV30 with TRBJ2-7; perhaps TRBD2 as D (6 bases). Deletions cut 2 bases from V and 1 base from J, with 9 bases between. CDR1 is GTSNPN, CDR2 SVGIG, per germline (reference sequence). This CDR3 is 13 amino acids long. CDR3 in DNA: TGTGCCTGGAGTCCGGGACTTTCCTACGAGCAGTACTTC. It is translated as CAWSPGLSYEQYF.

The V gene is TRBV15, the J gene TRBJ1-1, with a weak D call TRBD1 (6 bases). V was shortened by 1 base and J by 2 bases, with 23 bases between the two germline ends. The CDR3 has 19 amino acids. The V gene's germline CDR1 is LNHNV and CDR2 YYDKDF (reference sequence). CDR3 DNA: TGTGCCACCAGCAGAGTTGACAGGCACAGTGATTTCCCAAACACTGAAGCTTTCTTT. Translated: CATSRVDRHSDFPNTEAFF.

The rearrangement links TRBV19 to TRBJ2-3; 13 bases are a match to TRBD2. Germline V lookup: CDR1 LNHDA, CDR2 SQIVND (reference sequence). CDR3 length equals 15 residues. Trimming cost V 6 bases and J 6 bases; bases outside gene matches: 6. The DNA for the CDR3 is TGTGCCAGTAGCAGGACTAGCGGGAGCTTGGATACGCAGTATTTT. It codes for CASSRTSGSLDTQYF. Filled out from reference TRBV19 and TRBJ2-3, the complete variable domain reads DGGITQSPKYLFRKEGQNVTLSCEQNLNHDAMYWYRQDPGQGLRLIYYSQIVNDFQKGDIAEGYSVSREKKESFPLTVTSAQKNPTAFYLCASSRTSGSLDTQYFGPGTRLTVL.

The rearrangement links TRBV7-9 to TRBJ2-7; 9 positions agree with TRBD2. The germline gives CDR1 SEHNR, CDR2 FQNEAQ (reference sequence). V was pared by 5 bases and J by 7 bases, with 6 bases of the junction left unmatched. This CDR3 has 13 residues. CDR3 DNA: TGTGCCAGCAGCCTCGGGACTAGCAGAGAGCAGTACTTC. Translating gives CASSLGTSREQYF.

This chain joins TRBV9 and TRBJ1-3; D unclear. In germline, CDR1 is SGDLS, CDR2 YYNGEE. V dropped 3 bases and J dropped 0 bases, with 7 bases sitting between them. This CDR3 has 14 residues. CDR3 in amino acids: CASSGLHSGNTIYF. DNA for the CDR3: TGTGCCAGCAGCGGACTGCACTCTGGAAACACCATATATTTT.

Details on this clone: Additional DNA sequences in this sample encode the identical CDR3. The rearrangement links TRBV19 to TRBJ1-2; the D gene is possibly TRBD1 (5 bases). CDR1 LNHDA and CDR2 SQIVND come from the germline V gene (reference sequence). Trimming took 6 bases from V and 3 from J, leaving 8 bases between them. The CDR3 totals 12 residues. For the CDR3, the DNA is TGTGCCAGTAGGCAGACAGACTATGGCTACACCTTC. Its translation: CASRQTDYGYTF.

DNA for the CDR3: TGTGCCAGCAGCTTCGGCCAGGGTGGTGAAAAACTGTTTTTT. This sequence encodes CASSFGQGGEKLFF. V gene TRBV7-6 combines with J gene TRBJ1-4; D is possibly TRBD1 (5 bases). Germline CDR1 reads SGHVS; CDR2 reads FNYEAQ. Trimming took 3 bases from V and 7 from J, leaving 12 bases between them. CDR3 length equals 14 residues.

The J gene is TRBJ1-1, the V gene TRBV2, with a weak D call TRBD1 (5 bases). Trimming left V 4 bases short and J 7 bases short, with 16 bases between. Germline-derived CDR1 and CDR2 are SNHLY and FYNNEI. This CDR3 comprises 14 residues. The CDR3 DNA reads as TGTGCCAGCAGTGTCCTACAAGGGGCAGGTGAAGCTTTCTTT. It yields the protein CASSVLQGAGEAFF.